A selection of T cell receptor beta chains follows, all from one sample in a study of cytomegalovirus exposure and HLA in healthy donors. Method: immunoSEQ multiplex PCR; TCRdb's copy keeps in-frame clones and lacks some. The repertoire holds approximately 64,000 clones, with more than 60% as singletons. Sequenced sample: PBMCs. These receptors originate from a male donor in good health and CMV-seropositive. Both conserved end residues are part of each CDR3. D genes are given only for firm matches. Clone size is given for some rows only: seen once, a few or many times, or a class if the clone is expanded.

TRBV5-6	-	TRBJ2-7	-	CASSLGFGGYEQYF	TGTGCCAGCAGCTTGGGGTTCGGGGGATACGAGCAGTACTTC
TRBV6-5	-	TRBJ1-2	TRBD1	CASSYGTASGYTF	TGTGCCAGCAGTTACGGGACAGCCTCTGGCTACACCTTC
TRBV9	-	TRBJ1-2	-	CASSVGEGVSNGYTF	TGTGCCAGCAGCGTAGGGGAAGGGGTATCCAATGGCTACACCTTC
TRBV18	few	TRBJ1-4	-	CASSPAAGADEKLFF	TGTGCCAGCTCCCCAGCGGCAGGGGCTGATGAAAAACTGTTTTTT
TRBV5-4	-	TRBJ1-2	TRBD1	CASSRGGDRVFGYTF	TGTGCCAGCAGCCGGGGCGGGGACAGGGTTTTTGGCTACACCTTC
TRBV6-6	-	TRBJ2-5	TRBD2	CASSPTPGGAPETQYF	TGTGCCAGCAGCCCTACTCCCGGGGGGGCCCCAGAGACCCAGTACTTC
TRBV2	-	TRBJ2-1	TRBD1	CASTTGGFYNEQFF	TGTGCCAGCACTACAGGGGGTTTCTACAATGAGCAGTTCTTC
TRBV5-6	-	TRBJ2-7	-	CASSRILTRDEQYF	TGTGCCAGCAGCCGAATATTGACTAGAGACGAGCAGTACTTC
TRBV7-6	-	TRBJ1-1	-	CASSLAIGANTEAFF	TGTGCCAGCAGCTTAGCCATAGGGGCGAACACTGAAGCTTTCTTT
TRBV5-4	-	TRBJ2-7	-	CASSALQGFEQYF	TGTGCCAGCAGCGCCTTACAGGGTTTCGAGCAGTACTTC
TRBV29-1	-	TRBJ2-1	TRBD2	CSTPWTSGGAFYNEQFF	TGCAGCACGCCGTGGACTAGCGGGGGGGCTTTTTACAATGAGCAGTTCTTC
TRBV5-1	-	TRBJ1-6	TRBD1	CASISGGPLHF	TGCGCCAGCATTTCAGGGGGACCCCTCCACTTT
TRBV11-3	-	TRBJ1-1	-	CASSPGLNTEAFF	TGTGCCAGCAGCCCCGGGTTGAACACTGAAGCTTTCTTT
TRBV5-1	-	TRBJ2-7	TRBD2	CASSLDPSGDEQYF	TGCGCCAGCAGCTTGGATCCTAGCGGAGACGAGCAGTACTTC
TRBV7-9	-	TRBJ1-2	-	CASSRDGYTF	TGTGCCAGCAGCCGCGATGGCTACACCTTC
TRBV25-1	-	TRBJ2-5	-	CATLRGSQETQYF	TGTGCCACCCTAAGGGGTAGTCAAGAGACCCAGTACTTC
TRBV28	-	TRBJ2-3	-	CASSLKYEKRGFRDTQYF	TGTGCCAGCAGTTTGAAGTATGAGAAGAGGGGGTTTCGAGATACGCAGTATTTT
TRBV27	-	TRBJ1-2	-	CASSLDRIGTYGYTF	TGTGCCAGCAGTCTCGACAGGATCGGGACCTATGGCTACACCTTC
TRBV27	-	TRBJ2-7	-	CASSLGRGLTYEQYF	TGTGCCAGCAGTTTAGGGCGGGGCCTTACCTACGAGCAGTACTTC
TRBV13	-	TRBJ2-7	-	CASSPRGGSYEQYF	TGTGCCAGCAGCCCCCGGGGTGGGTCCTACGAGCAGTACTTC
TRBV2	-	TRBJ2-3	TRBD2	CASSYSGGPTDTQYF	TGTGCCAGCAGTTATAGCGGGGGCCCCACAGATACGCAGTATTTT
TRBV11-2	once	TRBJ1-5	-	CASSLESGSNQPQHF	TGTGCCAGCAGCTTAGAATCAGGGAGCAATCAGCCCCAGCATTTT
TRBV18	few	TRBJ2-3	TRBD1	CASSPGQGNADTQYF	TGTGCCAGCTCACCGGGACAGGGGAACGCAGATACGCAGTATTTT
TRBV7-9	-	TRBJ2-5	TRBD1	CASSRDRGVLETQYF	TGTGCCAGCAGCCGGGACAGGGGGGTCTTAGAGACCCAGTACTTC
TRBV6-1	few	TRBJ2-7	TRBD1	CAIDRAFSEQYF	TGTGCGATAGACAGGGCGTTTAGCGAGCAGTACTTC
TRBV5-1	-	TRBJ1-6	-	CASSSSEGEPNSPLHF	TGCGCCAGCAGCTCTAGTGAGGGGGAGCCCAATTCACCCCTCCACTTT
TRBV5-1	-	TRBJ1-2	TRBD1	CASSLGTGGFGYGYTF	TGCGCCAGCAGCTTGGGGACAGGGGGATTTGGCTATGGCTACACCTTC
TRBV30	-	TRBJ1-2	TRBD1	CAWTDRGPGGYTF	TGTGCCTGGACTGACAGGGGCCCTGGCGGCTACACCTTC
TRBV2	-	TRBJ1-3	-	CASTRQISGNTIYF	TGTGCCAGCACGAGACAGATCTCTGGAAACACCATATATTTT
TRBV5-5	-	TRBJ2-7	-	CASSLDQYEQYF	TGTGCCAGCAGCTTGGATCAATACGAGCAGTACTTC
TRBV27	-	TRBJ2-1	TRBD1	CASRPGQAFYNEQFF	TGTGCCAGCCGCCCCGGACAGGCTTTCTACAATGAGCAGTTCTTC
TRBV4-1	-	TRBJ1-1	-	CASSPWEVPNTEAFF	TGCGCCAGCAGCCCTTGGGAGGTTCCGAACACTGAAGCTTTCTTT
TRBV29-1	-	TRBJ2-7	TRBD1	CSARRGGSVGGGRYEQYF	TGCAGCGCCCGCCGCGGTGGGTCTGTAGGGGGCGGTCGGTACGAGCAGTACTTC
TRBV18	once	TRBJ1-5	-	CASSPAGDQPQHF	TGTGCCAGCTCACCAGCAGGGGACCAGCCCCAGCATTTT
TRBV10-3	-	TRBJ2-7	TRBD1	CAIRSVGQTGAEQYF	TGTGCCATCAGATCCGTGGGACAGACCGGGGCCGAGCAGTACTTC
TRBV13	-	TRBJ2-2	TRBD2	CASSHSPGLAMTGELFF	TGTGCCAGCAGCCATTCCCCGGGACTAGCGATGACCGGGGAGCTGTTTTTT
TRBV4-3	-	TRBJ1-4	TRBD1	CASSPQGGIEKLFF	TGCGCCAGCAGCCCTCAGGGGGGCATTGAAAAACTGTTTTTT
TRBV11-2	-	TRBJ2-5	TRBD1	CASSLVGQGARETQYF	TGTGCCAGCAGCTTAGTCGGACAGGGGGCGAGAGAGACCCAGTACTTC
TRBV27	-	TRBJ1-5	TRBD1	CASSLGSTGGYSNQPQHF	TGTGCCAGCAGTTTAGGATCCACAGGGGGCTATAGCAATCAGCCCCAGCATTTT
TRBV30	-	TRBJ1-1	TRBD1	CAWNNLRGLEAFF	TGTGCCTGGAATAACCTCAGGGGGCTTGAAGCTTTCTTT
TRBV4-3	-	TRBJ2-2	-	CASSRGIEFGGELFF	TGCGCCAGCAGCCGAGGGATCGAGTTCGGCGGGGAGCTGTTTTTT
TRBV19	-	TRBJ2-1	TRBD1	CASSTIAGGTGGGNEQFF	TGTGCCAGTAGCACAATCGCCGGGGGGACAGGGGGCGGCAATGAGCAGTTCTTC
TRBV7-3	-	TRBJ2-1	-	CASSLMIGDNEQFF	TGTGCCAGCAGCTTAATGATCGGGGACAATGAGCAGTTCTTC
TRBV5-6	-	TRBJ2-5	TRBD2	CASSLALTSGGSRETQYF	TGTGCCAGCAGCTTGGCCTTAACTAGCGGGGGGTCCAGGGAGACCCAGTACTTC
TRBV6-5	-	TRBJ2-7	-	CASSYSRQQYEQYF	TGTGCCAGCAGTTACTCGAGACAACAATACGAGCAGTACTTC
TRBV7-2	-	TRBJ1-3	-	CASSLSSGYSGNTIYF	TGTGCCAGCAGCTTAAGCAGCGGTTACTCTGGAAACACCATATATTTT
TRBV6-5	few	TRBJ2-7	-	CASRITGPSYEQYF	TGTGCCAGCAGAATCACAGGGCCCTCCTACGAGCAGTACTTC
TRBV11-2	-	TRBJ1-1	-	CASSFGRAGHTEAFF	TGTGCCAGCAGCTTCGGAAGGGCGGGTCACACTGAAGCTTTCTTT
TRBV5-1	-	TRBJ2-3	TRBD1	CASSLNDRGRGSDTQYF	TGCGCCAGCAGCCTAAACGACAGGGGGCGAGGATCAGATACGCAGTATTTT
TRBV5-1	-	TRBJ1-2	-	CASSPSGGGANGYTF	TGCGCCAGCAGCCCGTCCGGGGGGGGCGCAAATGGCTACACCTTC
TRBV28	-	TRBJ2-7	-	CASSLYRGRDEQYF	TGTGCCAGCAGTTTATATCGGGGAAGGGACGAGCAGTACTTC
TRBV28	-	TRBJ1-5	TRBD1	CASSRDRAYQPQHF	TGTGCCAGCAGCCGGGACAGAGCCTATCAGCCCCAGCATTTT
TRBV30	-	TRBJ2-7	-	CAWSPDSGSYEQYF	TGTGCCTGGAGTCCGGACAGCGGATCCTACGAGCAGTACTTC
TRBV5-1	-	TRBJ1-1	-	CASSPTQTNTEAFF	TGCGCCAGCAGTCCGACACAGACAAACACTGAAGCTTTCTTT
TRBV18	-	TRBJ1-4	-	CASSPRTSTRTNEKLFF	TGTGCCAGCTCACCCAGGACAAGCACTCGCACTAATGAAAAACTGTTTTTT
TRBV9	-	TRBJ2-3	-	CASSVTGVLSTDTQYF	TGTGCCAGCAGCGTCACGGGGGTCCTCTCCACAGATACGCAGTATTTT
TRBV5-4	-	TRBJ1-4	-	CASSLGQNNEKLFF	TGTGCCAGCAGCTTGGGACAGAACAATGAAAAACTGTTTTTT